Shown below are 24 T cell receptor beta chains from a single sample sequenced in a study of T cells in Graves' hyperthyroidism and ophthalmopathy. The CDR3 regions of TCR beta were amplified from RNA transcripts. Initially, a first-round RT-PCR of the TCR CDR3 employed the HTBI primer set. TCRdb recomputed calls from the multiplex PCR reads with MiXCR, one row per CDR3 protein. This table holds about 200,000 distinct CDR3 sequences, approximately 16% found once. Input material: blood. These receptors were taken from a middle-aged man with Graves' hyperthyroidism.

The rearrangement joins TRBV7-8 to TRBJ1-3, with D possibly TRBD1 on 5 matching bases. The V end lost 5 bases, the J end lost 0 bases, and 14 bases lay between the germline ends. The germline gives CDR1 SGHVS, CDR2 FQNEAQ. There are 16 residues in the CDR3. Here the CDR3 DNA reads TGTGCCAGCAGCGGGGGGGGGTTGTTCTCTGGAAACACCATATATTTT. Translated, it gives CASSGGGLFSGNTIYF. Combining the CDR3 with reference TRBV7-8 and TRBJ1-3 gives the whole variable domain GAGVSQSPRYKVAKRGQDVALRCDPISGHVSLFWYQQALGQGPEFLTYFQNEAQLDKSGLPSDRFFAERPEGSVSTLKIQRTQQEDSAVYLCASSGGGLFSGNTIYFGEGSWLTVV.

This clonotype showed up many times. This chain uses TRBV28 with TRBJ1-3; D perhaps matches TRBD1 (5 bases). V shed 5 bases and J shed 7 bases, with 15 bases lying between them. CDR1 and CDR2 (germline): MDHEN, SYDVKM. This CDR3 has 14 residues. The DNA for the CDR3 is TGTGCCAGCAGTCCCTCCGGGGCACCTAACACCATATATTTT. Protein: CASSPSGAPNTIYF.

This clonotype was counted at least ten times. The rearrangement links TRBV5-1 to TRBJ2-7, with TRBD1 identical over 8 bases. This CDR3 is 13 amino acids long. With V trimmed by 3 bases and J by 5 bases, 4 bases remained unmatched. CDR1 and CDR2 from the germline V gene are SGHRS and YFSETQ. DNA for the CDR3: TGCGCCAGCAGCTCTTGGACAGGGAACGAGCAGTACTTC. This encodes CASSSWTGNEQYF.

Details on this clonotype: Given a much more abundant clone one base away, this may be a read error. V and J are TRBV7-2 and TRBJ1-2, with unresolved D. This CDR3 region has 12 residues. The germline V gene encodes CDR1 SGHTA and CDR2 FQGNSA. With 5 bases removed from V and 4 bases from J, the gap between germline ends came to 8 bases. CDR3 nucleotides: TGTGCCAGCAGCACCCCCGGCTATGGCTACACCTTC. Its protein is CASSTPGYGYTF.

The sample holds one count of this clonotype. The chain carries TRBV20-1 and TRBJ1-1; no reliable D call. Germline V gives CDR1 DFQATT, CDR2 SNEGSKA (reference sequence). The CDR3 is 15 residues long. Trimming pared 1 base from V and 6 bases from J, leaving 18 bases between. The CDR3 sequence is CSARGSIGDKPEAFF. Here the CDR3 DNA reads TGCAGTGCTAGAGGCTCGATCGGAGATAAGCCTGAAGCTTTCTTT.

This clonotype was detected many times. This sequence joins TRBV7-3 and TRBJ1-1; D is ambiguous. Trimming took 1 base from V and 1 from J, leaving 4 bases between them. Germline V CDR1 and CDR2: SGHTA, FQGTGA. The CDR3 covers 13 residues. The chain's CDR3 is CASSLKANTEAFF. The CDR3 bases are TGTGCCAGCAGCTTAAAAGCGAACACTGAAGCTTTCTTT.

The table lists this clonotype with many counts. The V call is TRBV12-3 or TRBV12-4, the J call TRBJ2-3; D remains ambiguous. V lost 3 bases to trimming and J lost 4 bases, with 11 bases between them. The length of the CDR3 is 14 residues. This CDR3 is CASSLAALPDTQYF. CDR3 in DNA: TGTGCCAGCAGTTTGGCCGCGCTCCCAGATACGCAGTATTTT.

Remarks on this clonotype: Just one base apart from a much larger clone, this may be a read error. CDR3 nucleotide sequence: TGTGCCAGCAGTTTAGATCCTAGCGTAGATGAGCAGTACTTC. Its translation is CASSLDPSVDEQYF. The chain is built from TRBV12-3 or TRBV12-4 and TRBJ2-7; D possibly corresponds to TRBD2 (6 bases). Trimming left V 1 base short and J 7 bases short, with 14 bases between. The length of the CDR3 is 14 residues.

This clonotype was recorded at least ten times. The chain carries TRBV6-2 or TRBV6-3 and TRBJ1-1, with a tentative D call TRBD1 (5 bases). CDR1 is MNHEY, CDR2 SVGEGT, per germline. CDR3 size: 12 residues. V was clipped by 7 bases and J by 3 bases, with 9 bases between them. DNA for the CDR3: TGTGCCAGCAACCAGGGATACACTGAAGCTTTCTTT. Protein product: CASNQGYTEAFF.

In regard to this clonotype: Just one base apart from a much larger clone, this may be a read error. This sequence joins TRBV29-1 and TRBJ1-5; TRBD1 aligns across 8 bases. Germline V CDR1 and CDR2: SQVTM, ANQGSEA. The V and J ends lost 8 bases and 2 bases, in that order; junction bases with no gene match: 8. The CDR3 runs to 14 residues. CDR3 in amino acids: CSLQGAWGNQPQHF. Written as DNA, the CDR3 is TGCAGCCTCCAGGGGGCTTGGGGCAATCAGCCCCAGCATTTT. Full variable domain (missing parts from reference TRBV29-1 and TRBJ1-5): SAVISQKPSRDICQRGTSLTIQCQVDSQVTMMFWYRQQPGQSLTLIATANQGSEATYESGFVIDKFPISRPNLTFSTLTVSNMSPEDSSIYLCSLQGAWGNQPQHFGDGTRLSIL.

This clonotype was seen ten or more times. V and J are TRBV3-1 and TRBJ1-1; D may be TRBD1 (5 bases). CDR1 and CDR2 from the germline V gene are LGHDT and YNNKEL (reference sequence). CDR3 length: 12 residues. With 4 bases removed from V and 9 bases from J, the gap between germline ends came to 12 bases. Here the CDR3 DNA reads TGTGCCAGCAGCCTCGGACATGATAAAGCTTTCTTT. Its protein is CASSLGHDKAFF.

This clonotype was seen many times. CDR3 residues: CASDADRRGDGYTF. The DNA for the CDR3 is TGTGCCAGCGACGCGGACAGGCGAGGAGATGGCTACACCTTC. The chain couples TRBV18 to TRBJ1-2, with TRBD1 matching 7 bases. J was trimmed by 6 bases and V by 8 bases; bases with no gene match: 12. CDR3 length: 14 residues. CDR1 and CDR2 from the germline V gene are KGHSH and LQKENI.

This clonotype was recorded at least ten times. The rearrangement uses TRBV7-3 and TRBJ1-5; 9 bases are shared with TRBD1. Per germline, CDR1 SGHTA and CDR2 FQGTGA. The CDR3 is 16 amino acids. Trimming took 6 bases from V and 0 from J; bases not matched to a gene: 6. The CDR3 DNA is TGTGCCAGCAGTAGACAGGGGGAGTTTAGCAATCAGCCCCAGCATTTT. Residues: CASSRQGEFSNQPQHF.

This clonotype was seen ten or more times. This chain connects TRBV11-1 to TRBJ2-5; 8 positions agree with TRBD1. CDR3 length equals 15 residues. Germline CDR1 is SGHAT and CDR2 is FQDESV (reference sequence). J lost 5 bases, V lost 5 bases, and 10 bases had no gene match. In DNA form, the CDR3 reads TGTGCCAGCAGCCTGGAGACAGGGGACGGGGAGACCCAGTACTTC. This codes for CASSLETGDGETQYF.

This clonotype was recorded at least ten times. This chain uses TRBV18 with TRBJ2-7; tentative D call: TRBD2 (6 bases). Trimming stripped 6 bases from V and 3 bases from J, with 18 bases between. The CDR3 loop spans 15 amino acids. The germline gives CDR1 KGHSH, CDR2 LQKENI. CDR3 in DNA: TGTGCCAGCTCCCCCCAGGGCGGGGTCAGCTACGAGCAGTACTTC. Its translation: CASSPQGGVSYEQYF.

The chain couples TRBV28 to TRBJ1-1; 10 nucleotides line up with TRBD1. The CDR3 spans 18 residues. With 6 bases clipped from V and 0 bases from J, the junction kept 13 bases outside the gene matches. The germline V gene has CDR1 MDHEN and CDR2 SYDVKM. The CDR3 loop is CASSWGPGQGKVNTEAFF. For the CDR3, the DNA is TGTGCCAGCAGCTGGGGTCCGGGACAGGGGAAAGTGAACACTGAAGCTTTCTTT.

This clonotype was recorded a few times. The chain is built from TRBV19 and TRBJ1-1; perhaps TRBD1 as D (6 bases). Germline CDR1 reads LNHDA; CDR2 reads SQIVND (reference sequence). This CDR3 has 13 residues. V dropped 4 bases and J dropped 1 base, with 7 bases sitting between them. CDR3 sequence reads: CASSTDRNTEAFF. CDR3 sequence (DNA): TGTGCCAGTAGTACGGACAGGAACACTGAAGCTTTCTTT.

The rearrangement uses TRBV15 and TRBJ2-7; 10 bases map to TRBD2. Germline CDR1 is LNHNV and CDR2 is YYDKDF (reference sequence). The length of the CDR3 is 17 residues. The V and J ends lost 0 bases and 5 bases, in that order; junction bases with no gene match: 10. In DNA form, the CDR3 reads TGTGCCACCAGCAGAGATTGGGCTAGCGGGAGTGGAAACGAGCAGTACTTC. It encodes CATSRDWASGSGNEQYF.

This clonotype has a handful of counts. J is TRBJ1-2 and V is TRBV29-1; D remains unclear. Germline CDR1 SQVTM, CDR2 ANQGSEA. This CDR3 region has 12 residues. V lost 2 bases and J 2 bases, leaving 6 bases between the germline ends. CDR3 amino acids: CSVESQNYGYTF. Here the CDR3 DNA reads TGCAGCGTTGAAAGTCAGAACTATGGCTACACCTTC.

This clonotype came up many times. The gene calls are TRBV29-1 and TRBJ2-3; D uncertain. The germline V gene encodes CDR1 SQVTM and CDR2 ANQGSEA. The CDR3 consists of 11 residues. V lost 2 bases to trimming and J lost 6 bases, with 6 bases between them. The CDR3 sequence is CSVEQGDTQYF. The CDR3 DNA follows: TGCAGCGTTGAACAAGGGGATACGCAGTATTTT.

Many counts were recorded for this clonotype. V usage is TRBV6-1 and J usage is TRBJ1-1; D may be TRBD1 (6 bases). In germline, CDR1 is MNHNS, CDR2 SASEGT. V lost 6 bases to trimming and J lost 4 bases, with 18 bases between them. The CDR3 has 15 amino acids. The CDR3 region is CASSLGGGAATEAFF. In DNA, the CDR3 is TGTGCCAGCAGCTTGGGAGGGGGGGCGGCCACTGAAGCTTTCTTT.

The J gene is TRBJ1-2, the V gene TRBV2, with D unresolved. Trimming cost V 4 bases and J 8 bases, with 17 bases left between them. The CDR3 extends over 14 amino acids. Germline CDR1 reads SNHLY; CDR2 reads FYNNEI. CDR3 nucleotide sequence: TGTGCCAGCAGTGCGGCCCGGAGTCTCGAGGGCTACACCTTC. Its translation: CASSAARSLEGYTF.

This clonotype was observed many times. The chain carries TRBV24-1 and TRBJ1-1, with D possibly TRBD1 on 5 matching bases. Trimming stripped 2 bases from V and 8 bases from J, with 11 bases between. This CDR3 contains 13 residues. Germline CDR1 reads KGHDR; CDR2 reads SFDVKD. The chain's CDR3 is CATSDSTAMEAFF. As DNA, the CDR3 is TGTGCCACCAGTGATTCGACAGCAATGGAAGCTTTCTTT.

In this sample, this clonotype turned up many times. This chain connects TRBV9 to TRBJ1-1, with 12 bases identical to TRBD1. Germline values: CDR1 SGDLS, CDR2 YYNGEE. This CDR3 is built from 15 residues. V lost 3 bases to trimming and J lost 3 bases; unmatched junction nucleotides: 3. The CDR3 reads CASSARDRGHTEAFF. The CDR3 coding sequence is TGTGCCAGCAGCGCCCGGGACAGGGGGCACACTGAAGCTTTCTTT.